The next 19 T cell receptor beta chains were all read from a single sample in a study of T cells in Graves' hyperthyroidism and ophthalmopathy. RNA transcripts provided the source from which TCR beta CDR3 regions were amplified. The TCR CDR3 first-round RT-PCR relied on the HTBI primer set. TCRdb redid the calling of the multiplex PCR reads with MiXCR, one entry per CDR3 protein. The sample consists of approximately 350,000 distinct CDR3 sequences, around 15% of them appearing once. Source material: blood. The receptors originated from a woman between 55 and 75 years old with Graves' ophthalmopathy.

This clonotype was seen only a few times. The V and J genes are TRBV10-3 and TRBJ2-1, with D possibly TRBD1 on 6 matching bases. CDR3 length equals 14 residues. Germline values: CDR1 ENHRY, CDR2 SYGVKD. V was cut by 6 bases and J by 5 bases, with 14 bases left in between. The CDR3 coding sequence is TGTGCCATCAGGGTCGGGACACCGAACAATGAGCAGTTCTTC. Amino acids: CAIRVGTPNNEQFF.

The V and J genes are TRBV18 and TRBJ2-5; 12 bases line up with TRBD2. Germline V CDR1 and CDR2: KGHSH, LQKENI. V dropped 0 bases and J dropped 2; count of bases not matched to a gene: 4. There are 17 residues in the CDR3. The CDR3 region is CASSPPALAGGQETQYF. In DNA, the CDR3 is TGTGCCAGCTCACCACCCGCGCTAGCGGGAGGGCAAGAGACCCAGTACTTC.

This clonotype was seen many times. The chain employs TRBV24-1 and TRBJ2-1; 7 bases line up with TRBD1. Germline V gives CDR1 KGHDR, CDR2 SFDVKD. There are 13 residues in the CDR3. V lost 9 bases, J lost 9 bases, and 10 bases stayed unmatched. The CDR3 region has the DNA TGTGCCACCGAGACAGGGAGTCTAAGTGAGCAGTTCTTC. Amino acid sequence: CATETGSLSEQFF.

The sample holds one count of this clonotype. V is TRBV11-2 and J is TRBJ2-1, with D possibly TRBD2 on 5 matching bases. V was pared by 0 bases and J by 4 bases, with 10 bases between. This CDR3 has 15 residues. Germline CDR1 SGHAT, CDR2 FQNNGV. The DNA for the CDR3 is TGTGCCAGCAGCTTAGAGCCGGACTCGTACAATGAGCAGTTCTTC. It is translated as CASSLEPDSYNEQFF. Combining the CDR3 with reference TRBV11-2 and TRBJ2-1 gives the whole variable domain EAGVAQSPRYKIIEKRQSVAFWCNPISGHATLYWYQQILGQGPKLLIQFQNNGVVDDSQLPKDRFSAERLKGVDSTLKIQPAKLEDSAVYLCASSLEPDSYNEQFFGPGTRLTVL.

This clonotype was seen many times. The rearrangement links TRBV29-1 to TRBJ2-1; TRBD1 matches at 9 bases. Trimming took 7 bases from V and 6 from J; bases not matched to a gene: 13. The CDR3 is 15 residues long. The germline V gene encodes CDR1 SQVTM and CDR2 ANQGSEA. In nucleotides, the CDR3 is TGCAGCGCCCGTCCCGGGACAGGGTACGGCAATGAGCAGTTCTTC. As protein: CSARPGTGYGNEQFF.

The chain couples TRBV20-1 to TRBJ2-5; perhaps TRBD2 as D (6 bases). There are 11 residues in the CDR3. Germline V gene sequence: CDR1 DFQATT, CDR2 SNEGSKA (reference sequence). CDR3 in DNA: TGCAGCCCCCGGGCGGGGAAGACCCAGTACTTC. Its protein is CSPRAGKTQYF.

This clonotype was counted ten times or more. The V and J genes are TRBV7-3 and TRBJ2-1; D is perhaps TRBD2 (5 bases). Per germline, CDR1 SGHTA and CDR2 FQGTGA. The V end was cut by 4 bases, the J end by 3 bases, with 10 bases between. The CDR3 totals 14 residues. The CDR3 here is CASSSDLNYNEQFF. In DNA, the CDR3 is TGTGCCAGCAGCTCGGACTTAAACTACAATGAGCAGTTCTTC.

This clonotype was detected a few times. The rearrangement joins TRBV6-2 or TRBV6-3 to TRBJ2-2; 14 bases fit TRBD2. V lost 6 bases to trimming and J lost 5 bases; unmatched junction nucleotides: 5. CDR3 length equals 16 residues. CDR1 and CDR2 (germline): MNHEY, SVGEGT. The CDR3 is CASRLTSGRGTGELFF. The CDR3 DNA follows: TGTGCCAGCAGATTGACTAGCGGGAGGGGTACCGGGGAGCTGTTTTTT.

This clonotype was picked up a small number of times. The V and J genes are TRBV19 and TRBJ1-5; perhaps TRBD1 as D (5 bases). The germline gives CDR1 LNHDA, CDR2 SQIVND (reference sequence). CDR3 length: 15 amino acids. V dropped 5 bases and J dropped 2 bases, with 13 bases sitting between them. The DNA for the CDR3 is TGTGCCAGTAGTGTAGGAGGAGGGGGCAATCAGCCCCAGCATTTT. It codes for CASSVGGGGNQPQHF.

This chain connects TRBV15 to TRBJ2-7, with a tentative D call TRBD2 (5 bases). Deletions cut 5 bases from V and 9 bases from J, with 14 bases between. This CDR3 comprises 12 residues. In germline, CDR1 is LNHNV, CDR2 YYDKDF (reference sequence). The CDR3 loop reads CATSSWLGGQYF. CDR3 sequence (DNA): TGTGCCACCAGCTCTTGGCTCGGAGGGCAGTACTTC.

This clonotype came up many times. This chain connects TRBV28 to TRBJ2-7; TRBD1 matches at 7 bases. From germline, CDR1 is MDHEN and CDR2 SYDVKM. The CDR3 runs 15 residues. V shed 5 bases and J 3 bases; nucleotides not matched to a gene: 10. The CDR3 DNA reads TGTGCCAGCAGTCAGACAGGGAGCCAGCGCTACGAGCAGTACTTC. Translated: CASSQTGSQRYEQYF.

The DNA for the CDR3 is TGTGCCAGCCGCCTTAGCGGGAGGGAGAAGACCCAGTACTTC. Protein sequence: CASRLSGREKTQYF. This chain joins TRBV6-1 and TRBJ2-5; 11 nucleotides agree with TRBD2. The CDR3 has 14 residues. With 8 bases clipped from V and 6 bases from J, the junction kept 8 bases outside the gene matches. CDR1 MNHNS and CDR2 SASEGT come from the germline V gene.

This clonotype was counted a few times. CDR3 sequence (DNA): TGTGCCAGCAAGAGATCCTCAGCGAACAATGAGCAGTTCTTC. It specifies CASKRSSANNEQFF. The chain is built from TRBV6-4 and TRBJ2-1, with D uncertain. Germline CDR1 and CDR2: MRHNA and SNTAGT. Trimming left V 7 bases short and J 5 bases short, with 15 bases between. This CDR3 has 14 residues.

This rearrangement joins TRBV19 to TRBJ2-1; possible D gene TRBD2, 6 bases. The germline CDR1 and CDR2 sequences are LNHDA and SQIVND (reference sequence). The CDR3 totals 14 residues. Between the trimmed V and J ends, which lost 5 bases and 7 bases, there was a span of 15 bases. As DNA, the CDR3 is TGTGCCAGTAGTTCCCGGGACGCGGGGAATGAGCAGTTCTTC. It specifies CASSSRDAGNEQFF.

In its sample, this clonotype was seen many times. The chain employs TRBV7-3 and TRBJ2-5; D uncertain. V lost 5 bases and J lost 1, with 11 bases in between. This CDR3 has 14 residues. Germline CDR1 SGHTA, CDR2 FQGTGA. The CDR3 coding sequence is TGTGCCAGCAGCCCTCTCGGGCGCCAAGAGACCCAGTACTTC. It yields the protein CASSPLGRQETQYF.

V is TRBV20-1 and J is TRBJ1-5; a weak D match, TRBD1 (6 bases). CDR3 size: 15 residues. Looked up from germline, CDR1 is DFQATT and CDR2 is SNEGSKA (reference sequence). Trimming removed 0 bases from V and 5 bases from J, with 14 bases in between. As DNA, the CDR3 is TGCAGTGCTAGAGATCCACAGGGCGGTTATCAGCCCCAGCATTTT. Protein sequence: CSARDPQGGYQPQHF.

As for this clonotype: A much larger clone lies a single base off, so this may be a read error. J is TRBJ2-1 and V is TRBV3-1, with TRBD1 identical over 9 bases. Losses at the gene ends were 4 bases for V and 10 bases for J; bases not matched to a gene: 11. The CDR3 consists of 15 residues. Germline CDR1 reads LGHDT; CDR2 reads YNNKEL (reference sequence). CDR3 region: CASSRTRDRATEQFF. The CDR3 DNA reads TGTGCCAGCAGCCGAACCCGGGACAGGGCCACCGAGCAGTTCTTC.

This clonotype was seen ten or more times. The genes are TRBV5-5 and TRBJ2-7, with 9 positions matching TRBD1. J gave up 3 bases and V 2 bases, and 6 bases lay outside the gene matches. CDR1 is SGHKS and CDR2 is YYEKEE in the germline V gene (reference sequence). The CDR3 is 15 residues long. The CDR3 DNA sequence: TGTGCCAGCAGCTTACTGTTGACAGGGGGCTACGAGCAGTACTTC. It codes for CASSLLLTGGYEQYF.

This clonotype was seen repeatedly, ten times or more. This rearrangement joins TRBV29-1 to TRBJ2-3; 7 bases line up with TRBD2. V was pared by 6 bases and J by 6 bases, with 21 bases of the junction left unmatched. Germline CDR1 and CDR2: SQVTM and ANQGSEA. CDR3 size: 17 residues. The CDR3 DNA sequence: TGCAGCGTGGACTCCCGAAAGGCGGGAGTAGGGTCCGATACGCAGTATTTT. Translating gives CSVDSRKAGVGSDTQYF.